What follows describes a single T cell receptor beta chain. The clone's antigen remains unknown. The CDR3 covers 13 residues, taking in both the cysteine and the phenylalanine. No DNA accompanies this entry. The germline V gene (reference sequence) specifies SEHNR as CDR1 and FQNEAQ as CDR2. This sample is part of a study of monozygotic twins with inflammatory bowel disease (dated by TCRdb to the late 2010s). Context from the whole study: In total, 28 monozygotic twin pairs made up the full study: 19 Danish pairs, all IBD-discordant, plus nine German pairs, of which four were IBD-concordant and five were IBD-discordant. The search for disease-associated traits relied mainly on comparing IBD patients with their genetically identical healthy co-twins within discordant pairs. Each individual had, on average, about 151 000 unique TCRalpha sequences and 181 000 unique TCRbeta sequences available for analysis.

The study at large found these results: Because patients were on differing immunosuppressive treatments, the repertoires may have picked up extra background noise and inter-individual variability. Different T cell subtypes could not be distinguished in the analysis. No difference in repertoire similarity was observed between concordant and discordant twins, possibly owing to limited statistical power. IBD patients had lower TCRbeta repertoire diversity, measured by the inverse Simpson index, than their healthy co-twins. The results gave no support for a single strong signal or clonotype linked to IBD. Compared with healthy twins, IBD patients shared fewer clonotypes with other individuals, and the difference was most pronounced in patients with signs of disease activity.

Receptor amplification or capture employed 5' RACE. The input for every TCR library was 3,500 to 4,000 ng of total RNA. For each sample, cDNA synthesis was carried out in eight separate reactions using SMARTScribe reverse transcriptase. During cDNA synthesis, unique molecular identifiers containing a 6-nucleotide sample barcode were introduced by template switching. Two nested PCRs of roughly 16 and 10 cycles amplified the TCRalpha and TCRbeta cDNA, and bead purification followed each PCR. Before amplification, the cDNA was both treated with uracil DNA-glycosylase and purified with the QIAquick PCR purification kit. The second PCR added Illumina TruSeq-compatible adapters along with sample-specific barcodes. Library quality and concentration were assessed using TapeStation and Qubit, and approximately 5 ng of each library was pooled. The pooled libraries were sequenced with 2 x 100 bp reads and custom sequencing primers on an Illumina HiSeq2500 single-index Rapid Run. The study's processing was this. PCR and sequencing errors were corrected by UMI-based consensus assembly using MiGEC version 1.2.6. MiXCR version 2.1.1 was used for V(D)J alignment, clonotype assembly and CDR3 extraction. Gene usage, clonotype sharing and MAIT/NKT TCR abundance were normalised by analysing the top 1000, 10 000 and 20 000 clonotypes per sample. Diversity was computed as the inverse Simpson index with the vegan R package after downsampling to 27 000 UMIs. Statistical testing used paired Mann-Whitney U tests on the discordant twin pairs and applied Benjamini-Hochberg correction for multiple testing. The reads were reprocessed in TCRdb, with one entry per CDR3 protein sequence and no accompanying DNA. What appears here as the V and J calls and clone size reflects TCRdb's work, not the paper's. This specimen's table enumerates approximately 330,000 distinct CDR3 sequences. Of the sample, 2% to 2.5% is held by the ten largest clones.

From each donor, an approximately 2.3 ml peripheral blood sample was collected into PAXgene tubes and kept at -80 degrees C. Without any T cell sorting, total RNA was extracted from whole blood using the PAXgene blood miRNA kit on an automated QIAcube. Peripheral blood from monozygotic twin pairs concordant or discordant for inflammatory bowel disease was subjected to deep TCRalpha and TCRbeta repertoire profiling with unique molecular barcoding. Smoking habits were recorded for all twin pairs, with individuals classified as current, former or never smokers. Recombination joined TRBV7-9 with TRBJ2-7. Sequencing was performed on blood. This clonotype originated in a human donor with ulcerative colitis or Crohn's disease, or a healthy co-twin of an affected twin (not recorded which). The CDR3 corresponds to CASSVSSSYEQYF.